This T cell receptor beta chain was found in a study of T cells in narcolepsy. Study in general: Healthy controls were enrolled alongside patients with narcolepsy type 1 or type 2.

V shed 5 bases and J shed 5 bases, with 12 bases lying between them. Germline CDR1 reads LGHNT; CDR2 reads FRNRAP. The CDR3 loop spans 13 amino acids. TCRdb's table, derived via immunoSEQ multiplex PCR, lists solely in-frame clones and lacks some. The table lists roughly 24,000 clones, 81% of them singletons. Comments on this clone: Its antigen is unidentified.

Findings of the study overall: Comparing one patient's CSF and blood CD4+ clonotypes highlighted HCRT- and TRIB2-specific autoreactive clonotypes.

The sample taken for sequencing was memory (CD45RA-) CD4+ T cells from blood. The rearrangement uses TRBV12-5 and TRBJ2-5; D perhaps matches TRBD2 (6 bases). This receptor was identified in a human donor in good health. CDR3 loop: CASGIGLAETQYF. CDR3 coding DNA: TGTGCTAGTGGTATTGGTCTAGCGGAGACCCAGTACTTC. Full variable domain (outside the CDR3, taken from reference TRBV12-5 and TRBJ2-5): DARVTQTPRHKVTEMGQEVTMRCQPILGHNTVFWYRQTMMQGLELLAYFRNRAPLDDSGMPKDRFSAEMPDATLATLKIQPSEPRDSAVYFCASGIGLAETQYFGPGTRLLVL.